These 18 T cell receptor beta chains came from one sample sequenced in a study of cytomegalovirus exposure and HLA in healthy donors. Use of 60 Vbeta and 13 Jbeta primers characterized the PCR. Sequencing used immunoSEQ multiplex PCR; TCRdb keeps in-frame clones, though not all of them. The sample consists of 200,000 or so clones, 70% to 85% of them appearing once. The sequencing sample was made of PBMCs. The receptor set was obtained from a man over 45 in good health and CMV-seronegative.

V is TRBV7-9 and J is TRBJ2-3, with D possibly TRBD2 on 6 matching bases. The CDR3 covers 15 residues. Germline-derived CDR1 and CDR2 are SEHNR and FQNEAQ (reference sequence). The ends were cut back, 4 bases at V and 1 base at J, with 12 bases in the middle. CDR3 DNA sequence: TGTGCCAGCAGCTCCACCGGGAGAGGCACAGATACGCAGTATTTT. It translates to CASSSTGRGTDTQYF.

This sequence joins TRBV28 and TRBJ2-1, with 12 bases that match TRBD2. The V gene's germline CDR1 is MDHEN and CDR2 SYDVKM. The CDR3 runs to 16 residues. The ends lost 5 bases at V and 5 bases at J; junction bases unmatched: 7. The CDR3 region is CASSVLAGGPNNEQFF. For the CDR3, the DNA is TGTGCCAGCAGTGTTCTAGCGGGAGGGCCGAACAATGAGCAGTTCTTC.

V gene TRBV10-3 combines with J gene TRBJ2-5; D not resolved. Trimming removed 2 bases at V and 1 base at J, with 2 bases between. The CDR3 is made up of 12 amino acids. Germline loops: CDR1 ENHRY, CDR2 SYGVKD. The CDR3 DNA sequence: TGTGCCATCAGTGAGCGCCAAGAGACCCAGTACTTC. Translating gives CAISERQETQYF.

This clone was picked up one time. The rearrangement joins TRBV28 to TRBJ2-7, with a weak D call TRBD1 (5 bases). V lost 3 bases and J 6 bases, leaving 9 bases between the germline ends. This CDR3 comprises 12 residues. Germline CDR1 and CDR2: MDHEN and SYDVKM. CDR3 bases: TGTGCCAGCAGTTTGGCAGGGCGCGAGCAGTACTTC. Translating gives CASSLAGREQYF.

DNA of the CDR3: TGTGCCAGCAGCCAGCCGGGACTAGCGGGTACTGAGCAGTACTTC. It is translated as CASSQPGLAGTEQYF. The chain combines TRBV5-4 with TRBJ2-7; 12 bases match TRBD2. The CDR3 length is 15 residues. Germline CDR1 SGHNT, CDR2 YYREEE (reference sequence). Trimming cost V 4 bases and J 7 bases; bases outside gene matches: 9.

The chain has TRBV5-3 and TRBJ2-7, with 13 bases identical to TRBD2. TRBV5-3 is an ORF for which the function is uncertain. J was trimmed by 3 bases and V by 0 bases; bases with no gene match: 24. The CDR3 loop spans 23 amino acids. The CDR3 nucleotides read TGTGCCAGAAGCTTGGCGGGGAACTGGCTAGGACTAGCGGGAGCATTCTGGGGCTACGAGCAGTACTTC. It yields the protein CARSLAGNWLGLAGAFWGYEQYF.

V and J are TRBV9 and TRBJ2-3; tentatively, D is TRBD2 (5 bases). The germline V gene encodes CDR1 SGDLS and CDR2 YYNGEE. Trimming stripped 4 bases from V and 3 bases from J, with 15 bases between. The CDR3 sequence is 15 residues long. This chain's CDR3 is CASSPTLARTDTQYF. DNA of the CDR3: TGTGCCAGCAGCCCCACCCTAGCTAGGACAGATACGCAGTATTTT.

This clone was seen more than once but under ten times. The chain joins TRBV5-8 to TRBJ2-7, with no clear D. The ends were cut back, 4 bases at V and 4 bases at J, with 15 bases in the middle. CDR1 is SGHTS, CDR2 YDEGEE, per germline. CDR3 length equals 14 residues. In nucleotides, the CDR3 is TGTGCCAGCAGCCCAGGTCCAGGCCAGTACGAGCAGTACTTC. Its translation is CASSPGPGQYEQYF. Full variable domain (rest looked up from reference TRBV5-8 and TRBJ2-7): EAGVTQSPTHLIKTRGQQATLRCSPISGHTSVYWYQQALGLGLQFLLWYDEGEERNRGNFPPRFSGRQFPNYSSELNVNALELEDSALYLCASSPGPGQYEQYFGPGTRLTVT.

The rearrangement uses TRBV19 and TRBJ1-5; no clear D. V shed 0 bases and J shed 6 bases, with 15 bases lying between them. CDR1 is LNHDA, CDR2 SQIVND, per germline (reference sequence). The CDR3 is 16 amino acids. CDR3 bases: TGTGCCAGTAGTATAGATCCCCGACCCGGAGGTCAGCCCCAGCATTTT. It specifies CASSIDPRPGGQPQHF.

The V call is TRBV27, the J call TRBJ1-6, with no clear D. V shed 3 bases and J shed 10 bases, with 10 bases lying between them. The CDR3 contains 13 residues. Per the germline V gene, CDR1 is MNHEY and CDR2 is SMNVEV (reference sequence). The CDR3 DNA sequence: TGTGCCAGCAGTTTGGGAGGGAGATCACCCCTCCACTTT. Its translation is CASSLGGRSPLHF.

This chain joins TRBV7-6 and TRBJ2-1; TRBD2 agrees at 11 bases. The germline gives CDR1 SGHVS, CDR2 FNYEAQ. The CDR3 is 17 residues long. Unmatched junction bases numbered 5, after V lost 0 bases and J lost 4 bases. The CDR3 region is CASSLAGSGRGYNEQFF. The CDR3 DNA reads TGTGCCAGCAGCTTAGCGGGTAGCGGGAGGGGTTACAATGAGCAGTTCTTC.

The CDR3 DNA sequence: TGTGCCAGCAGCTTAGGTAATCAGTTCACTGAAGCTTTCTTT. Its translation: CASSLGNQFTEAFF. The rearrangement uses TRBV11-2 and TRBJ1-1, with D unclear. Trimming took off 1 base at V and 4 bases at J, with 10 bases between the two ends. CDR1 SGHAT and CDR2 FQNNGV come from the germline V gene. This CDR3 spans 14 amino acids.

The CDR3 loop reads CAISKDRSYEQYF. CDR3 DNA sequence: TGTGCCATCAGCAAGGACAGAAGCTACGAGCAGTACTTC. This sequence joins TRBV10-3 and TRBJ2-7; D may be TRBD1 (6 bases). This CDR3 has 13 amino acids. V lost 6 bases and J lost 3, with 12 bases in between. CDR1 is ENHRY and CDR2 is SYGVKD in the germline V gene.

This rearrangement joins TRBV28 to TRBJ1-2; D is perhaps TRBD1 (5 bases). V lost 5 bases, J lost 8 bases, and 15 bases lay in between. The CDR3 is 13 amino acids. Germline CDR1 MDHEN, CDR2 SYDVKM. CDR3 amino acids: CASSPVQVGGYTF. The CDR3 DNA follows: TGTGCCAGCAGTCCGGTACAGGTTGGGGGCTACACCTTC.

The rearrangement uses TRBV6-5 and TRBJ1-2; TRBD1 might be the D (6 bases). The ends were cut back, 5 bases at V and 8 bases at J, with 18 bases in the middle. This CDR3 is 14 amino acids long. The germline V gene encodes CDR1 MNHEY and CDR2 SVGAGI. CDR3: CASSATQGIGGYTF. CDR3 DNA: TGTGCCAGCAGTGCCACCCAGGGGATAGGGGGCTACACCTTC.

V is TRBV11-1 and J is TRBJ2-7; a possible D gene is TRBD1 (6 bases). Germline CDR1 reads SGHAT; CDR2 reads FQDESV (reference sequence). This CDR3 region has 15 residues. V lost 2 bases to trimming and J lost 6 bases, with 17 bases between them. The CDR3 sequence: CASSLQGNGLGEQYF. The CDR3 DNA follows: TGTGCCAGCAGCTTACAGGGGAACGGGCTGGGCGAGCAGTACTTC.

V gene TRBV4-1 combines with J gene TRBJ2-2, with no clear D. This CDR3 spans 16 amino acids. Trimming took 1 base from V and 0 from J, leaving 9 bases between them. Germline values: CDR1 MGHRA, CDR2 YSYEKL. Here the CDR3 DNA reads TGCGCCAGCAGCCAAGCTCGAAGCGCGAACACCGGGGAGCTGTTTTTT. Its protein is CASSQARSANTGELFF.

The chain uses TRBV30 and TRBJ2-2; TRBD2 is a possible D gene (6 bases). Trimming left V 7 bases short and J 2 bases short, with 17 bases between. Germline V gene lookup returns CDR1 GTSNPN and CDR2 SVGIG (reference sequence). This CDR3 has 15 residues. The CDR3 coding sequence is TGTGCCTCTGGAGTCACTAGCTATAACACCGGGGAGCTGTTTTTT. Translating it yields CASGVTSYNTGELFF.